This TCR beta chain was captured by sequencing in a study of identical twins. This clonotype ranks as medium-sized. From the 5' RACE reads, TCRdb called clonotypes with MiXCR, one entry per CDR3 protein. The profile covers approximately 550,000 distinct CDR3 sequences, with about a fifth appearing a single time and around 0.48% taken by the ten largest. This CDR3 comprises 14 residues. The ends lost 5 bases at V and 3 bases at J; junction bases unmatched: 6. CDR1 is DFQATT, CDR2 SNEGSKA, per germline (reference sequence). This sample was also put to use in a study of yellow fever vaccine responses in identical twins.

The chain carries TRBV20-1 and TRBJ2-1; TRBD2 agrees at 8 bases. This clonotype was sampled from a woman between 18 and 30 years old in good health. The source material was CD4+ T cells sorted from blood. CDR3 amino acids: CSAPRGAFYNEQFF. As DNA, the CDR3 is TGCAGTGCTCCGCGGGGGGCCTTCTACAATGAGCAGTTCTTC.